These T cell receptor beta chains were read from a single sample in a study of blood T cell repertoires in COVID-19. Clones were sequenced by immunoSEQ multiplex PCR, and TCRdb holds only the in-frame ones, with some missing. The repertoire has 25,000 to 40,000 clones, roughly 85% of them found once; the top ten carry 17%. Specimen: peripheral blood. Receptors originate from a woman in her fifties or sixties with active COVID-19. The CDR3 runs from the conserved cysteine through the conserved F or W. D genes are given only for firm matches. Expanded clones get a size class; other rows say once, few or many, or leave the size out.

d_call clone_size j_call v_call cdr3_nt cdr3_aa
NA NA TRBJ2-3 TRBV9 TGTGCCAGCAGCGTAGATGGGTGGGGCAGAACTTTAACGCAGTATTTT CASSVDGWGRTLTQYF
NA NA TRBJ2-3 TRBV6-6 TGTGCCAGCAGTTACTCGGCTGGCACAGATACGCAGTATTTT CASSYSAGTDTQYF
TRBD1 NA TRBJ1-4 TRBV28 TGTGCCAGCAGTTCGGGACAGGGAAGAGAAAAACTGTTTTTT CASSSGQGREKLFF
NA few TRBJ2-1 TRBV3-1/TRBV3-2 TGTGCCAGCAGCCAAGAACCAAGCGGCGGGGTCTACAATGAGCAGTTCTTC CASSQEPSGGVYNEQFF
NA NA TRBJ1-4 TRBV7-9 TGTGCCAGCAGCTTAGGGACAGCTAATGAAAAACTGTTTTTT CASSLGTANEKLFF
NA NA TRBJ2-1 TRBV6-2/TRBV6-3 TGTGCCAGCAGTTATGAGCTAGCGCCATACAATGAGCAGTTCTTC CASSYELAPYNEQFF
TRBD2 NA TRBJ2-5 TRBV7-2 TGTGCCAGCAGCTCGGGACTAGCGGGAGAGACCCAGTACTTC CASSSGLAGETQYF
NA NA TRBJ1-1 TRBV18 TGTGCCAGCTCGCCCGGTCGGGGTGAAGCTTTCTTT CASSPGRGEAFF
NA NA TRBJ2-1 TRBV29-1 TGCAGCGTTGTTAACACCGGCTTGACGGGTGAGCAGTTCTTC CSVVNTGLTGEQFF
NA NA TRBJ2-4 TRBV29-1 TGCAGCGTTCGGGAAAAACTAGCCAAAAACATTCAGTACTTC CSVREKLAKNIQYF
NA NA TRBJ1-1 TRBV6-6 TGTGCCAGCAGACGGGAAGGGGGAGTCACTGAAGCTTTCTTT CASRREGGVTEAFF
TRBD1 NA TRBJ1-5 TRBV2 TGTGCCAGCTCCAGGGGGTTGTCGCATGATCAGCCCCAGCATTTT CASSRGLSHDQPQHF
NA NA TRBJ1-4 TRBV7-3 TGTGCCAGCAGCTTAACAGGGGCTAATGAAAAACTGTTTTTT CASSLTGANEKLFF
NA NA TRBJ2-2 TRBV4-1 TGCGCCAGCAGCCAAGCGGGGAGTGGCACCGGGGAGCTGTTTTTT CASSQAGSGTGELFF
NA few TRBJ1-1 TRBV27 TGTGCCAGCAGTTTAGAGGTCGGATCTGAAGCTTTCTTT CASSLEVGSEAFF
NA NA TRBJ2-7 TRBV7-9 TGTGCCAGCAGCTTAGGTTTGAGCTCCTACGAGCAGTACTTC CASSLGLSSYEQYF
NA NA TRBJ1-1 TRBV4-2 TGTGCCAGCAGCCAAGACTTCAGGGGAATGAACACTGAAGCTTTCTTT CASSQDFRGMNTEAFF
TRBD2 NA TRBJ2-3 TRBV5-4 TGTGCCAGCAGCTCGGACCCCCTAGCGGGAGGCACAGATACGCAGTATTTT CASSSDPLAGGTDTQYF
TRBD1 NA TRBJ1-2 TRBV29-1 TGCAGCGTGACACGGACAGGAACCTATGGCTACACCTTC CSVTRTGTYGYTF
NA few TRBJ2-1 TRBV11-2 TGTGCCAGCAGCTTAGGACTAAACAATGAGCAGTTCTTC CASSLGLNNEQFF
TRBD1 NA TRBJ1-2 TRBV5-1 TGCGCCAGCAGCTCGAGGACAGGGTTAGATGGCTACACCTTC CASSSRTGLDGYTF
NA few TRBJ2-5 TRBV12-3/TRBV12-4 TGTGCCAGCGGGTCGTGGGGAGAAGAGACCCAGTACTTC CASGSWGEETQYF
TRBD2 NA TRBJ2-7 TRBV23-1 TGCGCCAGCAGTCGGGCGGGAGGGTACGAGCAGTACTTC CASSRAGGYEQYF
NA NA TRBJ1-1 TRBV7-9 TGTGCCAGCGACCTAGTAAACACTGAAGCTTTCTTT CASDLVNTEAFF
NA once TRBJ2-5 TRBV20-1 TGCAGTGCTGCTCGGGAGACCCAGTACTTC CSAARETQYF
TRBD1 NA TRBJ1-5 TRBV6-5 TGTGCCAGCGCGGACAGGGGAAGCCAGCCCCAGCATTTT CASADRGSQPQHF
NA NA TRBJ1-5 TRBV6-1 TGTGCCAGCAGTGAAGGGACTGCGGGGAGGGAGCCCCAGCATTTT CASSEGTAGREPQHF
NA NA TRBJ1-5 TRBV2 TGTGCCAGCAGTGCCAGGGCGAATAGCAATCAGCCCCAGCATTTT CASSARANSNQPQHF
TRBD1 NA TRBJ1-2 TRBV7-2 TGTGCCAGCAGCTTAGCCCCTGACAGGGTCGGCTATGGCTACACCTTC CASSLAPDRVGYGYTF
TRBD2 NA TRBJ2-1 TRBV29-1 TGCAGCGTTGCACTAGCGGGACAGAATGAGCAGTTCTTC CSVALAGQNEQFF
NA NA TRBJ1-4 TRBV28 TGTGCCAGCAGTAAAACGAGGGCTGCAACTAATGAAAAACTGTTTTTT CASSKTRAATNEKLFF
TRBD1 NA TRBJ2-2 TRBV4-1 TGCGCCAGCAGTCTCGGGACAGCAAACACCGGGGAGCTGTTTTTT CASSLGTANTGELFF
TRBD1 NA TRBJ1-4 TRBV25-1 TGTGCCAGCAGTGATCTGACAGGGAAGGATGAAAAACTGTTTTTT CASSDLTGKDEKLFF
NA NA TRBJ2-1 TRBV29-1 TGCAGCGTTGTACAGGGCTACAATGAGCAGTTCTTC CSVVQGYNEQFF
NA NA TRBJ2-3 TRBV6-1 TGTGCCAGCAGTGAATGGCAAGAGCAGTATTTT CASSEWQEQYF
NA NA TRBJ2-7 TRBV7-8 TGTGCCAGCAGCTTAGATCCAACCGGGTCCCTCGCCTACGAGCAGTACTTC CASSLDPTGSLAYEQYF
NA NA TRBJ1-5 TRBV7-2 TGTGCCAGCAGCTTATCGGGTGGTAAGCCCCAGCATTTT CASSLSGGKPQHF
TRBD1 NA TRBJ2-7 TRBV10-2 TGCGCCAGCAGGGGGACAGGGGATCACCTTTTC CASRGTGDHLF
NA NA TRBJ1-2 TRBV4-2 TGTGCCAGCAGCCAAGGAGCCCAGAAGGGGGAAGCGAGTGGCTACACCTTC CASSQGAQKGEASGYTF
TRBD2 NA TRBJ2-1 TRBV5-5 TGTGCCAGCAGCTTGCGACTAGCGGGGGGTTACAATGAGCAGTTCTTC CASSLRLAGGYNEQFF
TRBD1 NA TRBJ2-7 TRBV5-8 TGTGCCAGCAGCGGACGACAGGGGGGCTCCTACGAGCAGTACTTC CASSGRQGGSYEQYF
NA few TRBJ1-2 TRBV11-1 TGTGCCAGCAGCTCCCGGACAGATGCCTATGGCTACACCTTC CASSSRTDAYGYTF